A single sample gave rise to the 11 T cell receptor beta chains below, sequenced in a study of beta chain features in type 1 diabetes. Notes on the study in general: In all four CD4+ subsets, TCRB CDR3 length was significantly, moderately reduced in type 1 diabetes.

Antigens of these TCRs are unknown. The sequenced template was cDNA made from the entire isolated RNA. Here immunoSEQ multiplex PCR was the method, and the copy in TCRdb shows in-frame clones only, minus some. The data contain tens of thousands of clones, 66% of them seen just once; the ten biggest clones take up approximately 2.3%. Sequenced: Tregs from blood. Receptors originate from a woman aged 18-29 years with type 1 diabetes.

This rearrangement joins TRBV7-9 to TRBJ2-5; TRBD2 matches 10 bases. Germline V gene lookup returns CDR1 SEHNR and CDR2 FQNEAQ (reference sequence). This CDR3 has 14 residues. Trimming took 9 bases from V and 1 from J; bases not matched to a gene: 5. CDR3 in amino acids: CASLAGGLQETQYF. The CDR3 nucleotides read TGTGCCAGTTTAGCGGGAGGCCTCCAAGAGACCCAGTACTTC.

The rearrangement links TRBV7-2 to TRBJ1-3; 7 nucleotides match TRBD1. The germline CDR1 and CDR2 sequences are SGHTA and FQGNSA. The junction had 6 bases not matched to a gene; V was cut back by 5 bases and J by 5 bases. The CDR3 consists of 14 residues. The CDR3 region is CASSPWDSRNTIYF. The CDR3 DNA reads TGTGCCAGCAGCCCCTGGGACAGCCGAAACACCATATATTTT.

This clone was found a few times. This sequence joins TRBV5-1 and TRBJ2-5; 8 nucleotides agree with TRBD1. The J call may be incorrect, as the DNA end agrees better with TRBJ2-7. This CDR3 region has 13 residues. Germline V gene lookup returns CDR1 SGHRS and CDR2 YFSETQ. The CDR3 sequence: CASSTLQGGEQYF. CDR3 sequence (DNA): TGCGCCAGCAGCACCTTACAGGGGGGCGAGCAGTACTTC.

This sequence joins TRBV7-2 and TRBJ1-6, with a weak D call TRBD1 (6 bases). The CDR3 covers 14 residues. Germline loops: CDR1 SGHTA, CDR2 FQGNSA. V gave up 1 base and J gave up 7 bases, with 8 bases separating them. CDR3 loop: CASSLDTGNSPLHF. In nucleotides, the CDR3 is TGTGCCAGCAGCTTAGATACAGGGAATTCACCCCTCCACTTT.

CDR3 sequence (DNA): TGTGCCAGTATGGCGGGGGGGATCGGCTACAATGAGCAGTTCTTC. Residues: CASMAGGIGYNEQFF. This chain joins TRBV27 and TRBJ2-1; 9 nucleotides align to TRBD2. Per germline, CDR1 MNHEY and CDR2 SMNVEV (reference sequence). Trimming took 9 bases from V and 3 from J; bases not matched to a gene: 9. The CDR3 contains 15 residues.

V usage is TRBV5-1 and J usage is TRBJ2-1, with TRBD1 matching over 7 bases. The V segment lost 3 bases and the J segment 4 bases; nucleotides outside the gene matches: 7. The CDR3 length is 15 residues. Germline CDR1 SGHRS, CDR2 YFSETQ. The CDR3 is CASSSYRGPYNEQFF. Written as DNA, the CDR3 is TGCGCCAGCAGCTCCTACAGGGGCCCATACAATGAGCAGTTCTTC. The full variable domain, in which reference TRBV5-1 and TRBJ2-1 provide the parts outside the CDR3, is KAGVTQTPRYLIKTRGQQVTLSCSPISGHRSVSWYQQTPGQGLQFLFEYFSETQRNKGNFPGRFSGRQFSNSRSEMNVSTLELGDSALYLCASSSYRGPYNEQFFGPGTRLTVL.

The V and J genes are TRBV28 and TRBJ2-7, with 7 bases that match TRBD1. Germline V lookup: CDR1 MDHEN, CDR2 SYDVKM. Unmatched junction bases numbered 8, after V lost 7 bases and J lost 2 bases. The CDR3 contains 14 residues. For the CDR3, the DNA is TGTGCCAGCACCAACCGACAGGGTCCCTACGAGCAGTACTTC. Translating gives CASTNRQGPYEQYF.

This clone was detected only once. The chain is built from TRBV9 and TRBJ2-2; D perhaps matches TRBD1 (6 bases). Trimming took 1 base from V and 7 from J, leaving 14 bases between them. The CDR3 has 15 residues. The germline gives CDR1 SGDLS, CDR2 YYNGEE. This CDR3 reads CASSVSGARGGELFF. The DNA for the CDR3 is TGTGCCAGCAGCGTATCAGGGGCTAGGGGCGGGGAGCTGTTTTTT.

The rearrangement links TRBV27 to TRBJ1-2; D may be TRBD1 (5 bases). Germline CDR1 is MNHEY and CDR2 is SMNVEV (reference sequence). The germline V and J ends were trimmed by 4 bases and 7 bases, with 16 bases remaining between them. This CDR3 spans 14 amino acids. CDR3 nucleotide sequence: TGTGCCAGCAGTTATACCCCCCTGGGGCTTGGCTACACCTTC. It yields the protein CASSYTPLGLGYTF.

The V gene is TRBV10-3, the J gene TRBJ1-3; no reliable D call. The germline V gene encodes CDR1 ENHRY and CDR2 SYGVKD. The CDR3 covers 15 residues. Between the trimmed V and J ends, which lost 3 bases and 0 bases, there was a span of 9 bases. CDR3 loop: CAISDPRNSGNTIYF. The CDR3 nucleotides are TGTGCCATCAGTGACCCCAGGAACTCTGGAAACACCATATATTTT.

The chain combines TRBV4-1 with TRBJ1-2; 8 bases agree with TRBD1. The germline V gene has CDR1 MGHRA and CDR2 YSYEKL. This CDR3 is built from 16 residues. Unmatched junction bases numbered 15, after V lost 4 bases and J lost 8 bases. For the CDR3, the DNA is TGCGCCAGCAGCCCCAACCCGGGACAGGAGCCCAACGGCTACACCTTC. Encoded protein: CASSPNPGQEPNGYTF.